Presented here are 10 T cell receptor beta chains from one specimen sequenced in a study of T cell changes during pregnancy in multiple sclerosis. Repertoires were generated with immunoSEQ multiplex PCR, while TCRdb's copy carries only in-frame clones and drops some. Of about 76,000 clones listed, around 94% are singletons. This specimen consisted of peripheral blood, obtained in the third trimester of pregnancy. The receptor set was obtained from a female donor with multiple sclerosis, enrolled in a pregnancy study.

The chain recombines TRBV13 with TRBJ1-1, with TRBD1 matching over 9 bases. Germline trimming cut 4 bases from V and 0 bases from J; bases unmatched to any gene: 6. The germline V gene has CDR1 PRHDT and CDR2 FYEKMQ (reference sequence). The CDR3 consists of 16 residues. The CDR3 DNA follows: TGTGCCAGCAGCTCGGGACAGGGCAATATGAACACTGAAGCTTTCTTT. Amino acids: CASSSGQGNMNTEAFF.

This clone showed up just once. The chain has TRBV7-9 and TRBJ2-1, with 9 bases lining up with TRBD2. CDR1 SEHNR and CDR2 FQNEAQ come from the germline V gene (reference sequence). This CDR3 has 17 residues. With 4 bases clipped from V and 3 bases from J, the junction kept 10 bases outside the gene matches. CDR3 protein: CASSSNRGAGGYNEQFF. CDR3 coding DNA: TGTGCCAGCAGCTCGAACCGGGGAGCGGGGGGCTACAATGAGCAGTTCTTC.

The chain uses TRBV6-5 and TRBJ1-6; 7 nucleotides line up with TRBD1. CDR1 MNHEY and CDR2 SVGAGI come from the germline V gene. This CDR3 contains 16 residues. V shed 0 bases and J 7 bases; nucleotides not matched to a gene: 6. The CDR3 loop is CASSYSLGQKNSPLHF. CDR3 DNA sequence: TGTGCCAGCAGTTACTCCTTGGGACAGAAAAATTCACCCCTCCACTTT.

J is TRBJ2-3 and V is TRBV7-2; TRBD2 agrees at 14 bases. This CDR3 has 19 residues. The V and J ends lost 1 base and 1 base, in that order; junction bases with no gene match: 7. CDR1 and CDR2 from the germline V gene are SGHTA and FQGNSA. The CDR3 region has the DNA TGTGCCAGCAGCTTAGGGAGGACTAGCGGGGGGCTGGGCACAGATACGCAGTATTTT. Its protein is CASSLGRTSGGLGTDTQYF. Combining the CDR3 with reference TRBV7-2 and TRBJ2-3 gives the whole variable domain GAGVSQSPSNKVTEKGKDVELRCDPISGHTALYWYRQSLGQGLEFLIYFQGNSAPDKSGLPSDRFSAERTGGSVSTLTIQRTQQEDSAVYLCASSLGRTSGGLGTDTQYFGPGTRLTVL.

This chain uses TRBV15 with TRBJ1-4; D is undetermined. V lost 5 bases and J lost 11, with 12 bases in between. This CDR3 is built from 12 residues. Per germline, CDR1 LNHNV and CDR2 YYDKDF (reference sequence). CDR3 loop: CATSFNLRKLFF. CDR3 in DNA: TGTGCCACCAGCTTCAACCTACGGAAACTGTTTTTT.

The CDR3: CASSLARGEQFF. CDR3 coding DNA: TGTGCCAGCAGCTTAGCCCGGGGTGAGCAGTTCTTC. The gene calls are TRBV7-2 and TRBJ2-1; weak D call: TRBD2 (5 bases). Trimming removed 0 bases at V and 9 bases at J, with 6 bases between. From germline, CDR1 is SGHTA and CDR2 FQGNSA. This CDR3 contains 12 residues. The variable domain in full, completed from reference TRBV7-2 and TRBJ2-1, reads GAGVSQSPSNKVTEKGKDVELRCDPISGHTALYWYRQSLGQGLEFLIYFQGNSAPDKSGLPSDRFSAERTGGSVSTLTIQRTQQEDSAVYLCASSLARGEQFFGPGTRLTVL.

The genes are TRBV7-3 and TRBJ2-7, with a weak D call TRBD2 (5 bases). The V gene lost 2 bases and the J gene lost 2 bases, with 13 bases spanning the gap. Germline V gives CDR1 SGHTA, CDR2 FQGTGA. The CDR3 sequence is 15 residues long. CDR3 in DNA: TGTGCCAGCAGCTTAGGCCCGGGAAGCCCCTACGAGCAGTACTTC. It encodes CASSLGPGSPYEQYF. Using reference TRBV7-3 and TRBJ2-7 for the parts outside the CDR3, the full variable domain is GAGVSQTPSNKVTEKGKYVELRCDPISGHTALYWYRQSLGQGPEFLIYFQGTGAADDSGLPNDRFFAVRPEGSVSTLKIQRTERGDSAVYLCASSLGPGSPYEQYFGPGTRLTVT.

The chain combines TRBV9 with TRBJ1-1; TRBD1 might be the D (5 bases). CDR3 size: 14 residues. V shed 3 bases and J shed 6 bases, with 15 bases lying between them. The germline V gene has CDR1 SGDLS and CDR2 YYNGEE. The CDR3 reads CASSGRGSDAEAFF. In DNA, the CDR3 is TGTGCCAGCAGCGGTAGGGGTTCGGACGCTGAAGCTTTCTTT.

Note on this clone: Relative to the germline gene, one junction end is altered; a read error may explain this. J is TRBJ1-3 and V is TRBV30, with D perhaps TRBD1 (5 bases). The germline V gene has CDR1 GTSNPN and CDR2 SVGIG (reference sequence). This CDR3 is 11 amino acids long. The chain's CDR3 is CAGRAKGFLYF. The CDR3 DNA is TGTGCCGGGAGGGCTAAGGGGTTCCTATATTTT.

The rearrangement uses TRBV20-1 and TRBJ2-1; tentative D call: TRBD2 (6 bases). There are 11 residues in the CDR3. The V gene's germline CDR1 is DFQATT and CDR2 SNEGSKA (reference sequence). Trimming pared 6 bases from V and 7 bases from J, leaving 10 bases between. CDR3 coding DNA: TGCAGTGCCGCGGGACCTAATGAGCAGTTCTTC. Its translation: CSAAGPNEQFF.